A single sample is the source of the 26 T cell receptor beta chains below, sequenced in a study of cytomegalovirus exposure and HLA in healthy donors (dated by TCRdb to 2015 to 2018). Receptors were amplified or captured by the immunoSEQ multiplex PCR assay. For the multiplex PCR, a mixture combining 60 forward primers for TCR Vbeta segments and 13 reverse primers for TCR Jbeta segments was used. The table comes from immuneACCESS by way of TCRdb, which keeps in-frame sequences with V and J called. Part of the clones is missing from these tables; in studies checked, under half for an unresolved V gene and the rest for unknown reasons. In this sample the table shows around 110,000 clones, more than 65% of which occur a single time. In total, the top ten clones hold 4.2% of the sample. Sequenced: PBMCs. The receptors derive from a male donor in good health and CMV-seronegative.

The chain combines TRBV27 with TRBJ1-4; no definite D call. CDR3 length equals 17 residues. V lost 3 bases and J lost 1, with 15 bases in between. Per germline, CDR1 MNHEY and CDR2 SMNVEV (reference sequence). Written as DNA, the CDR3 is TGTGCCAGCAGTTTTCGTCCTATCCGCCTAACTAATGAAAAACTGTTTTTT. Translation gives CASSFRPIRLTNEKLFF.

The rearrangement links TRBV6-5 to TRBJ2-3; 9 bases agree with TRBD1. This CDR3 is built from 16 residues. CDR1 and CDR2 (germline): MNHEY, SVGAGI. Trimming took 4 bases from V and 0 from J; bases not matched to a gene: 5. CDR3 in DNA: TGTGCCAGCAGTTTGGGACAGGGAACTAGCACAGATACGCAGTATTTT. It specifies CASSLGQGTSTDTQYF.

The CDR3 loop is CASSRSGTGFGAFF. The CDR3, as DNA: TGTGCCAGCAGTCGAAGCGGGACAGGGTTCGGTGCTTTCTTT. V usage is TRBV6-6 and J usage is TRBJ1-1, with 9 bases that match TRBD1. This CDR3 region has 14 residues. Germline CDR1 is MNHNY and CDR2 is SVGAGI (reference sequence). With V trimmed by 5 bases and J by 11 bases, 12 bases remained unmatched.

This chain connects TRBV5-1 to TRBJ1-2, with a tentative D call TRBD1 (5 bases). The CDR3 length is 15 residues. Per the germline V gene, CDR1 is SGHRS and CDR2 is YFSETQ. V gave up 0 bases and J gave up 0 bases, with 9 bases separating them. The chain's CDR3 is CASSLGDSPNYGYTF. The CDR3 nucleotides read TGCGCCAGCAGCTTGGGTGACAGCCCTAACTATGGCTACACCTTC.

In its sample, this clone was seen a few times. The chain is built from TRBV5-6 and TRBJ2-5; 11 bases are shared with TRBD2. The last part of the DNA fits TRBJ2-7 better; the J call may be wrong. In germline, CDR1 is SGHDT, CDR2 YYEEEE. This CDR3 spans 16 amino acids. The CDR3 protein is CASSSGGTSGIHEQYF. The CDR3 coding sequence is TGTGCCAGCAGCTCCGGCGGGACTAGCGGAATCCACGAGCAGTACTTC.

This rearrangement joins TRBV18 to TRBJ2-1; 7 bases map to TRBD2. The CDR3 totals 14 residues. The germline V gene has CDR1 KGHSH and CDR2 LQKENI. V lost 8 bases and J lost 3; bases outside the gene matches: 7. The CDR3 bases are TGTGCCAGCGCCCGGGGAGGGATCTACAATGAGCAGTTCTTC. Encoded protein: CASARGGIYNEQFF. Supplemented by reference TRBV18 and TRBJ2-1, the full variable domain reads NAGVMQNPRHLVRRRGQEARLRCSPMKGHSHVYWYRQLPEEGLKFMVYLQKENIIDESGMPKERFSAEFPKEGPSILRIQQVVRGDSAAYFCASARGGIYNEQFFGPGTRLTVL.

Written as DNA, the CDR3 is TGTGCCAGCAGTCCCCGTGGGGGGGGTGCCTTCTCTGGAAACACCATATATTTT. Residues: CASSPRGGGAFSGNTIYF. V is TRBV27 and J is TRBJ1-3; possible D gene TRBD1, 5 bases. Germline CDR1 MNHEY, CDR2 SMNVEV (reference sequence). This CDR3 is 18 amino acids long. V lost 5 bases, J lost 0 bases, and 20 bases lay in between.

This chain joins TRBV9 and TRBJ2-3; 8 bases agree with TRBD1. The trim removed 0 bases at V and 4 bases at J, leaving 7 bases unmatched. In germline, CDR1 is SGDLS, CDR2 YYNGEE. This CDR3 comprises 16 residues. The chain's CDR3 is CASSVASGGLADTQYF. The CDR3 DNA sequence: TGTGCCAGCAGCGTAGCTTCAGGGGGCTTGGCAGATACGCAGTATTTT.

The chain recombines TRBV6-5 with TRBJ2-7, with no clear D. The V and J ends lost 0 bases and 0 bases respectively, with 9 bases between them. Per the germline V gene, CDR1 is MNHEY and CDR2 is SVGAGI. The CDR3 sequence is 15 residues long. CDR3 residues: CASSYSPLGSYEQYF. CDR3 bases: TGTGCCAGCAGTTACTCTCCACTTGGCTCCTACGAGCAGTACTTC.

The chain has TRBV13 and TRBJ1-4; D gene ambiguous. The V gene's germline CDR1 is PRHDT and CDR2 FYEKMQ (reference sequence). The CDR3 runs 17 residues. The V and J ends lost 8 bases and 5 bases respectively, with 24 bases between them. DNA for the CDR3: TGTGCCAGCCTCTTAGTGGATCTAGGCAGTGAGAATGAAAAACTGTTTTTT. This codes for CASLLVDLGSENEKLFF.

The rearrangement uses TRBV25-1 and TRBJ1-5; a weak D match, TRBD1 (5 bases). The germline CDR1 and CDR2 sequences are MGHDK and SYGVNS. The length of the CDR3 is 16 residues. The V end lost 5 bases, the J end lost 2 bases, and 16 bases lay between the germline ends. The CDR3 protein is CASSPAGKGGNQPQHF. The CDR3 DNA follows: TGTGCCAGCAGTCCAGCAGGGAAAGGGGGCAATCAGCCCCAGCATTTT.

The chain is built from TRBV19 and TRBJ1-1, with 8 bases fitting TRBD1. Germline CDR1 reads LNHDA; CDR2 reads SQIVND (reference sequence). The CDR3 totals 14 residues. V shed 5 bases, J shed 7 bases, and the junction held 9 bases outside the gene matches. CDR3 amino acids: CASSVTGGRGEAFF. The CDR3 DNA is TGTGCCAGTAGTGTAACAGGGGGTCGGGGTGAAGCTTTCTTT. Supplemented by reference TRBV19 and TRBJ1-1, the full variable domain reads DGGITQSPKYLFRKEGQNVTLSCEQNLNHDAMYWYRQDPGQGLRLIYYSQIVNDFQKGDIAEGYSVSREKKESFPLTVTSAQKNPTAFYLCASSVTGGRGEAFFGQGTRLTVV.

The genes are TRBV7-8 and TRBJ2-1, with D perhaps matching TRBD2 (6 bases). V was trimmed by 4 bases and J by 9 bases, leaving 10 bases between them. Germline V gene sequence: CDR1 SGHVS, CDR2 FQNEAQ. The CDR3 extends over 12 amino acids. In DNA form, the CDR3 reads TGTGCCAGCAGCTCCGGGACTTTTGAGCAGTTCTTC. This sequence encodes CASSSGTFEQFF.

This clone has a single count. The chain combines TRBV2 with TRBJ2-1; TRBD1 matches 9 bases. This CDR3 has 14 amino acids. The V segment lost 6 bases and the J segment 6 bases; nucleotides outside the gene matches: 6. Looked up from germline, CDR1 is SNHLY and CDR2 is FYNNEI. The CDR3 coding sequence is TGTGCCAGCAGACGGGGACAGGGAGGCAATGAGCAGTTCTTC. Encoded protein: CASRRGQGGNEQFF.

This clone has a single count. The CDR3 here is CASTQGGRSNQPQHF. CDR3 bases: TGTGCCAGCACACAGGGGGGTAGAAGCAATCAGCCCCAGCATTTT. V is TRBV6-6 and J is TRBJ1-5; 8 bases match TRBD1. Germline CDR1 and CDR2: MNHNY and SVGAGI (reference sequence). CDR3 length equals 15 residues. The V and J ends lost 7 bases and 1 base, in that order; junction bases with no gene match: 6.

This clone was counted between two and nine times. The V gene is TRBV2, the J gene TRBJ2-5, with D possibly being TRBD1 (6 bases). V was pared by 8 bases and J by 4 bases, with 20 bases between. Germline CDR1 SNHLY, CDR2 FYNNEI. The CDR3 is made up of 15 amino acids. The CDR3 loop is CASAPMFGTTETQYF. The DNA of the CDR3 is TGTGCCAGCGCCCCTATGTTCGGGACAACAGAGACCCAGTACTTC. The whole variable domain, remainder taken from reference TRBV2 and TRBJ2-5, is EPEVTQTPSHQVTQMGQEVILRCVPISNHLYFYWYRQILGQKVEFLVSFYNNEISEKSEIFDDQFSVERPDGSNFTLKIRSTKLEDSAMYFCASAPMFGTTETQYFGPGTRLLVL.

As for this clone: Other nucleotide sequences from this sample produce the same CDR3. The CDR3 sequence: CASSLVVNTEAFF. CDR3 nucleotides: TGCGCCAGCAGCTTGGTAGTGAACACTGAAGCTTTCTTT. The chain carries TRBV5-1 and TRBJ1-1; no clear D. This CDR3 contains 13 residues. V was trimmed by 0 bases and J by 0 bases, leaving 3 bases between them. The germline V gene has CDR1 SGHRS and CDR2 YFSETQ. Full variable domain (remainder filled in from reference TRBV5-1 and TRBJ1-1): KAGVTQTPRYLIKTRGQQVTLSCSPISGHRSVSWYQQTPGQGLQFLFEYFSETQRNKGNFPGRFSGRQFSNSRSEMNVSTLELGDSALYLCASSLVVNTEAFFGQGTRLTVV.

This sequence joins TRBV30 and TRBJ2-5, with D possibly TRBD2 on 5 matching bases. V lost 3 bases, J lost 5 bases, and 13 bases lay in between. The germline V gene has CDR1 GTSNPN and CDR2 SVGIG (reference sequence). The CDR3 is 13 amino acids. Here the CDR3 DNA reads TGTGCCTGGAGCGTGTCGGGATTGGAGACCCAGTACTTC. It is translated as CAWSVSGLETQYF. The entire variable domain, with the rest obtained from reference TRBV30 and TRBJ2-5, is as follows: SQTIHQWPATLVQPVGSPLSLECTVEGTSNPNLYWYRQAAGRGLQLLFYSVGIGQISSEVPQNLSASRPQDRQFILSSKKLLLSDSGFYLCAWSVSGLETQYFGPGTRLLVL.

CDR3 in DNA: TGTGCCAGCAGCCCTGTCGGACAGGGCTATGTCCTGGGGACTAACTATGGCTACACCTTC. Amino acid sequence: CASSPVGQGYVLGTNYGYTF. The chain employs TRBV14 and TRBJ1-2, with TRBD1 matching 8 bases. In germline, CDR1 is SGHDN, CDR2 FVKESK. The CDR3 runs 20 residues. V trimming: 4 bases; J trimming: 0 bases; junction bases outside the gene matches: 19.

A few counts support this clone. The rearrangement uses TRBV4-2 and TRBJ2-5; 9 positions agree with TRBD2. The DNA end is more similar to TRBJ2-7, so the J call may be wrong. Germline-derived CDR1 and CDR2 are LGHNA and YNFKEQ. The CDR3 totals 15 residues. In DNA form, the CDR3 reads TGTGCCAGCAGCCAAGAGGCGGGAGGGAATTACGAGCAGTACTTC. Protein product: CASSQEAGGNYEQYF.

This clone was detected once. V usage is TRBV5-6 and J usage is TRBJ2-7; 8 bases align to TRBD2. The length of the CDR3 is 14 residues. Germline CDR1 and CDR2: SGHDT and YYEEEE. The J segment lost 2 bases and the V segment lost 4 bases, leaving 5 bases of the junction unmatched. The CDR3 spells CASSPGLGAYEQYF. The CDR3 DNA reads TGTGCCAGCAGCCCGGGACTAGGAGCCTACGAGCAGTACTTC.

This chain links TRBV4-1 with TRBJ2-5, with 9 bases fitting TRBD2. The CDR3 loop spans 18 amino acids. Trimming took 6 bases from V and 1 from J; bases not matched to a gene: 15. The germline CDR1 and CDR2 sequences are MGHRA and YSYEKL. The CDR3 nucleotides are TGCGCCAGCAGTCGTAGTGTGAGTGCGGGAGGGGTCCAAGAGACCCAGTACTTC. It specifies CASSRSVSAGGVQETQYF.

The chain has TRBV4-1 and TRBJ2-1; D may be TRBD2 (5 bases). The germline CDR1 and CDR2 sequences are MGHRA and YSYEKL. The CDR3 has 15 residues. Trimming removed 1 base from V and 6 bases from J, with 13 bases in between. CDR3 residues: CASSQVMREPNEQFF. The CDR3 bases are TGCGCCAGCAGCCAAGTGATGAGGGAACCCAATGAGCAGTTCTTC.

In this sample, this clone turned up once. The rearrangement joins TRBV11-2 to TRBJ2-3; 9 bases fit TRBD2. Germline CDR1 and CDR2: SGHAT and FQNNGV. The ends lost 3 bases at V and 2 bases at J; junction bases unmatched: 6. CDR3 length: 16 amino acids. Written as DNA, the CDR3 is TGTGCCAGCAGCTTGGCTAGCGGGAACCCCACAGATACGCAGTATTTT. Its protein is CASSLASGNPTDTQYF.

This clone was detected only a few times. The chain carries TRBV10-1 and TRBJ2-3; the D is unclear. The CDR3 is made up of 15 amino acids. V was cut by 2 bases and J by 0 bases, with 9 bases left in between. CDR1 is WNHNN, CDR2 SYGVQD, per germline (reference sequence). The CDR3 DNA reads as TGCGCCAGCAGTGAGATAGCAGCTAGCACAGATACGCAGTATTTT. It codes for CASSEIAASTDTQYF.

The chain has TRBV25-1 and TRBJ1-1, with D perhaps TRBD1 (6 bases). The CDR3 length is 14 residues. Germline assignment: CDR1 MGHDK and CDR2 SYGVNS. Trimming shortened V by 1 base and J by 2 bases, and 8 bases separated the two germline ends. The CDR3 spells CASSESGGNTEAFF. The CDR3, as DNA: TGTGCCAGCAGTGAATCTGGGGGCAACACTGAAGCTTTCTTT.